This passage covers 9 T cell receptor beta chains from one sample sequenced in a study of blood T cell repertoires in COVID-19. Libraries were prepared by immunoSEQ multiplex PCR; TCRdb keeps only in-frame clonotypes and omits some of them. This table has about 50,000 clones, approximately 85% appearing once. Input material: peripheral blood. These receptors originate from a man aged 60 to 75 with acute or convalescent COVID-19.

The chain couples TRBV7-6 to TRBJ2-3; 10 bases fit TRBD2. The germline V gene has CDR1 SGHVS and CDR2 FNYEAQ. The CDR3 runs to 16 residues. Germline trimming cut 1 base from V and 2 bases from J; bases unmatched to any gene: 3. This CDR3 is CASSLGTSGFTDTQYF. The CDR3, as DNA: TGTGCCAGCAGCTTAGGGACTAGCGGATTCACAGATACGCAGTATTTT.

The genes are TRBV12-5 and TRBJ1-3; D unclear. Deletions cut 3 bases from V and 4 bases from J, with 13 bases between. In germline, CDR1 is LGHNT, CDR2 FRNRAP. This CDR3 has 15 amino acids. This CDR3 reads CASGFRLSPGNTIYF. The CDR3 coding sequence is TGTGCTAGTGGTTTCCGCCTTAGCCCAGGAAACACCATATATTTT.

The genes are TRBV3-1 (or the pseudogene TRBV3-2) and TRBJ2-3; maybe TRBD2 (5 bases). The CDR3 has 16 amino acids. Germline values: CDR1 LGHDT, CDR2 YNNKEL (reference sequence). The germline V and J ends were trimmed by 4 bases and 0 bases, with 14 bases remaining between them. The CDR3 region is CASSPPGGLSTDTQYF. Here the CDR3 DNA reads TGTGCCAGCAGCCCCCCTGGAGGCCTTAGCACAGATACGCAGTATTTT.

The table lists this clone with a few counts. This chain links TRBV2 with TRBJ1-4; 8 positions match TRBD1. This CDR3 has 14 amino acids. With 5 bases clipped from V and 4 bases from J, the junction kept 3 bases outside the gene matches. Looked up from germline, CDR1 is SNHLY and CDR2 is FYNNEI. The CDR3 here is CASSRDRNNEKLFF. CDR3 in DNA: TGTGCCAGCAGTAGGGACAGGAATAATGAAAAACTGTTTTTT.

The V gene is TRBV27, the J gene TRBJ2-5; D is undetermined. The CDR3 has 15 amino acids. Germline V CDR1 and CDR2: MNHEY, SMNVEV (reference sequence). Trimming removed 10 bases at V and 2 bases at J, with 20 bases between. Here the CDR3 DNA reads TGTGCCATCCCATCCTGGGCTCCAGGACAAGAGACCCAGTACTTC. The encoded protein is CAIPSWAPGQETQYF.

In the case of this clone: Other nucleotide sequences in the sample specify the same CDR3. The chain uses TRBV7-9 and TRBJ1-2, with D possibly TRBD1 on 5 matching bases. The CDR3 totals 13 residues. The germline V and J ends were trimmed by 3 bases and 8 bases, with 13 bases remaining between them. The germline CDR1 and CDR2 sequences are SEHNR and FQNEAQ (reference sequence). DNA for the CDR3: TGTGCCAGCAGCTTGCAGGGTTCTGACGGCTACACCTTC. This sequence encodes CASSLQGSDGYTF.

In DNA form, the CDR3 reads TGTGCCTGGAGTGTAGGGACAGGGAGTCAGCCCCAGCATTTT. It translates to CAWSVGTGSQPQHF. The chain uses TRBV30 and TRBJ1-5, with 9 bases that match TRBD1. The germline V gene has CDR1 GTSNPN and CDR2 SVGIG (reference sequence). CDR3 length: 14 amino acids. J lost 6 bases, V lost 0 bases, and 3 bases had no gene match.

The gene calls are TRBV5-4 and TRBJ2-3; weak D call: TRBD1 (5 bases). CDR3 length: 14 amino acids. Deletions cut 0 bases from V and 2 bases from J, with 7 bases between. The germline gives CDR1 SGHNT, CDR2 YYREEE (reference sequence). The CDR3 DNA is TGTGCCAGCAGCTTGGTCAGGGACACAGATACGCAGTATTTT. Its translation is CASSLVRDTDTQYF. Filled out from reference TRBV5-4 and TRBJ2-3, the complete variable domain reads ETGVTQSPTHLIKTRGQQVTLRCSSQSGHNTVSWYQQALGQGPQFIFQYYREEENGRGNFPPRFSGLQFPNYSSELNVNALELDDSALYLCASSLVRDTDTQYFGPGTRLTVL.

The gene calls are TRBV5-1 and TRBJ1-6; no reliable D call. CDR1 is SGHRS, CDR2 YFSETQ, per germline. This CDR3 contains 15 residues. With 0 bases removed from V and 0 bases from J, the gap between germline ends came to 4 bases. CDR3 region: CASSLASSYNSPLHF. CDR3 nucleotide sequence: TGCGCCAGCAGCTTGGCCTCCTCCTATAATTCACCCCTCCACTTT.